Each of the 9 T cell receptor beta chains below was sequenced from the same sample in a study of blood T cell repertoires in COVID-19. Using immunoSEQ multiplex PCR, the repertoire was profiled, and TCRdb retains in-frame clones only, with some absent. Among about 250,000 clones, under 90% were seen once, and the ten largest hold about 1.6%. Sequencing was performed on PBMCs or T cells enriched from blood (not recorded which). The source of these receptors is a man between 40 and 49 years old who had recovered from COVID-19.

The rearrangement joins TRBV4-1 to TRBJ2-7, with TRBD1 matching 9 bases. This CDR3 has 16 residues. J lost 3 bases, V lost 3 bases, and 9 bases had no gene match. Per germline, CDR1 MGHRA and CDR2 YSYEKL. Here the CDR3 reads CASSQIGRTGDYEQYF. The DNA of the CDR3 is TGCGCCAGCAGCCAGATCGGGAGGACAGGGGACTACGAGCAGTACTTC.

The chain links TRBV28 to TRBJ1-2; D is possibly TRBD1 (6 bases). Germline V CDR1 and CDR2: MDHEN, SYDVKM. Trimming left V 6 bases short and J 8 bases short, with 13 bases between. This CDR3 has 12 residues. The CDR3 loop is CASRTTGQGYTF. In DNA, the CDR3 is TGTGCCAGCAGAACGACAGGACAAGGCTACACCTTC.

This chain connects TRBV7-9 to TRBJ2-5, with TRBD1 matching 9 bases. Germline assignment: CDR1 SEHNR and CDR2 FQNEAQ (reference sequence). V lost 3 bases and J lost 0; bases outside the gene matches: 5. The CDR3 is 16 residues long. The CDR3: CASSLGDRVYQETQYF. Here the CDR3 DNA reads TGTGCCAGCAGCTTGGGGGACAGGGTGTACCAAGAGACCCAGTACTTC.

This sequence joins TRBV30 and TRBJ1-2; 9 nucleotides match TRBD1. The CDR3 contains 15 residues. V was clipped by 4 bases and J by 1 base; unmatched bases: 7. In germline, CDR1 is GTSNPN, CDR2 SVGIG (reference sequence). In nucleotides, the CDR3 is TGTGCCTGGACGTCAGACAGGGGGGGTAACTATGGCTACACCTTC. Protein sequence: CAWTSDRGGNYGYTF.

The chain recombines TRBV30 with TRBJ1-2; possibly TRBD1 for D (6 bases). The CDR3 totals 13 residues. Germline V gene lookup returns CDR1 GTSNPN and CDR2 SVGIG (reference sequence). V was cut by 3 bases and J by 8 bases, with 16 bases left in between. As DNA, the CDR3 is TGTGCCTGGAGAGACAGGTCTTTAGGGGGCTACACCTTC. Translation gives CAWRDRSLGGYTF.

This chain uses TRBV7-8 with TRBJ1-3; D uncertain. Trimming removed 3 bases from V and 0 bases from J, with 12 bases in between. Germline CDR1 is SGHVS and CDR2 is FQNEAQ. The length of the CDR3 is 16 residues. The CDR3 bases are TGTGCCAGCAGCTTCTATCTAGGCGGCTCTGGAAACACCATATATTTT. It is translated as CASSFYLGGSGNTIYF.

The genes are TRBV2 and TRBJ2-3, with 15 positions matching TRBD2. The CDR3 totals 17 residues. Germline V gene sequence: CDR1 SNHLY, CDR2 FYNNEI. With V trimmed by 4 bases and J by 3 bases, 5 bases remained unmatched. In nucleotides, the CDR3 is TGTGCCAGCAGTGCGGGACTAGCGGGAGGTGAAACAGATACGCAGTATTTT. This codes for CASSAGLAGGETDTQYF.

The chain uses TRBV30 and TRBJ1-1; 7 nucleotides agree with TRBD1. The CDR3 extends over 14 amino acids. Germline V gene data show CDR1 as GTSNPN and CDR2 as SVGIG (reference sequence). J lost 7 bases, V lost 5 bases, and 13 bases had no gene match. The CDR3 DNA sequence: TGTGCCTGGGGGCTCCGGGACAGAAAACATGAAGCTTTCTTT. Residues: CAWGLRDRKHEAFF.

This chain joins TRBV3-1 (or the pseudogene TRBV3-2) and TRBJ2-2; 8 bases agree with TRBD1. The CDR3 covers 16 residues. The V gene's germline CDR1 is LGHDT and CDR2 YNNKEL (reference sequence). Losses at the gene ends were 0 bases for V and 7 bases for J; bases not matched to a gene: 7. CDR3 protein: CASSQEDRQGIGELFF. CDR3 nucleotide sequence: TGTGCCAGCAGCCAAGAGGATCGACAGGGGATCGGGGAGCTGTTTTTT.